The 16 T cell receptor beta chains listed next were all sequenced from one sample in a study of PD-L1 blockade in urothelial cancer. Time point of the sample: pretreatment peripheral blood. Generated by immunoSEQ multiplex PCR, the TCRdb table keeps only in-frame clones and is missing some. The sample lists tens of thousands of clones; around nine tenths were seen once. The material was PBMCs, obtained around atezolizumab (anti-PD-L1) treatment. The receptors originated from a woman aged 55 to 70 with urothelial cancer.

V and J are TRBV2 and TRBJ1-4; D remains unclear. CDR3 length: 15 residues. V was clipped by 6 bases and J by 2 bases, with 13 bases between them. Germline V gives CDR1 SNHLY, CDR2 FYNNEI. The CDR3 DNA is TGTGCCAGCAGAAAGGAGCAACTGACTAATGAAAAACTGTTTTTT. This codes for CASRKEQLTNEKLFF.

J is TRBJ2-1 and V is TRBV7-9; 12 positions agree with TRBD2. The CDR3 totals 16 residues. Trimming removed 3 bases from V and 10 bases from J; junction bases left unmatched: 10. The V gene's germline CDR1 is SEHNR and CDR2 FQNEAQ (reference sequence). CDR3 in DNA: TGTGCCAGCAGCTTGCTGGCTAGCGGGAGGGATAAGGAGCAGTTCTTC. Its translation: CASSLLASGRDKEQFF.

V and J are TRBV28 and TRBJ2-4, with D perhaps TRBD1 (5 bases). The V gene's germline CDR1 is MDHEN and CDR2 SYDVKM. With 2 bases removed from V and 8 bases from J, the gap between germline ends came to 7 bases. This CDR3 comprises 12 residues. The CDR3 coding sequence is TGTGCCAGCAGTTTACTAGGGGACATTCAGTACTTC. Translation: CASSLLGDIQYF.

J is TRBJ2-1 and V is TRBV6-4; D is undetermined. Germline loops: CDR1 MRHNA, CDR2 SNTAGT. With 5 bases removed from V and 9 bases from J, the gap between germline ends came to 20 bases. The CDR3 covers 15 residues. This chain's CDR3 is CASSSVLFDLGEQFF. The CDR3, as DNA: TGTGCCAGCAGTTCTGTACTTTTCGACTTAGGTGAGCAGTTCTTC.

The rearrangement links TRBV7-9 to TRBJ1-5, with 7 bases fitting TRBD1. J was trimmed by 7 bases and V by 4 bases; bases with no gene match: 7. Per germline, CDR1 SEHNR and CDR2 FQNEAQ (reference sequence). This CDR3 comprises 14 residues. In DNA, the CDR3 is TGTGCCAGCAGCTCGACAGGGCGTAGACAGCCCCAGCATTTT. This codes for CASSSTGRRQPQHF.

The gene calls are TRBV19 and TRBJ1-6; perhaps TRBD1 as D (5 bases). The CDR3 has 13 residues. Between the trimmed V and J ends, which lost 10 bases and 5 bases, there was a span of 12 bases. In germline, CDR1 is LNHDA, CDR2 SQIVND (reference sequence). The CDR3: CATSWTNNSPLHF. In DNA form, the CDR3 reads TGTGCCACTTCTTGGACAAATAATTCACCCCTCCACTTT.

This clone was found a few times. The chain combines TRBV4-1 with TRBJ1-1; possible D gene TRBD1, 6 bases. The CDR3 has 15 amino acids. The germline CDR1 and CDR2 sequences are MGHRA and YSYEKL. Trimming took 2 bases from V and 11 from J, leaving 21 bases between them. The CDR3 sequence is CASSQIRTGSVGAFF. The CDR3 bases are TGCGCCAGCAGCCAAATACGAACAGGGTCGGTCGGGGCTTTCTTT.

The chain employs TRBV4-1 and TRBJ1-1; 9 nucleotides match TRBD1. The length of the CDR3 is 17 residues. J was trimmed by 1 base and V by 3 bases; bases with no gene match: 9. Germline CDR1 reads MGHRA; CDR2 reads YSYEKL. The CDR3 reads CASSQPGQGWPNTEAFF. CDR3 bases: TGCGCCAGCAGCCAGCCGGGACAGGGATGGCCGAACACTGAAGCTTTCTTT.

V gene TRBV7-9 combines with J gene TRBJ2-7; 8 bases agree with TRBD2. Looked up from germline, CDR1 is SEHNR and CDR2 is FQNEAQ (reference sequence). The V gene end was trimmed by 6 bases and the J gene end by 3 bases; junction bases not matched to a gene: 7. The CDR3 runs 14 residues. The CDR3 DNA follows: TGTGCCAGCAGTTACGGCGGGAGGATCTACGAGCAGTACTTC. Its protein product is CASSYGGRIYEQYF.

The rearrangement uses TRBV7-8 and TRBJ1-1; D is unresolved. The V and J ends lost 1 base and 7 bases respectively, with 10 bases between them. CDR1 and CDR2 (germline): SGHVS, FQNEAQ. This CDR3 has 13 amino acids. The CDR3 sequence is CASSLVTRDEAFF. CDR3 DNA: TGTGCCAGCAGCTTAGTAACCCGGGATGAAGCTTTCTTT.

V is TRBV7-3 and J is TRBJ1-2; possibly TRBD1 for D (5 bases). Trimming left V 2 bases short and J 4 bases short, with 17 bases between. The CDR3 spans 16 residues. From germline, CDR1 is SGHTA and CDR2 FQGTGA. CDR3 in DNA: TGTGCCAGCAGCTTATTCCGGGGGGGTATCGGCTATGGCTACACCTTC. It encodes CASSLFRGGIGYGYTF.

This chain connects TRBV10-1 to TRBJ2-7; 8 bases are shared with TRBD1. CDR1 and CDR2 (germline): WNHNN, SYGVQD (reference sequence). The CDR3 extends over 13 amino acids. V shed 6 bases and J 3 bases; nucleotides not matched to a gene: 4. The CDR3 sequence: CASSRGTGYEQYF. CDR3 sequence (DNA): TGCGCCAGCAGCAGAGGGACAGGCTACGAGCAGTACTTC.

The chain couples TRBV5-1 to TRBJ2-1, with a weak D call TRBD1 (6 bases). This CDR3 spans 15 amino acids. V dropped 4 bases and J dropped 5 bases, with 16 bases sitting between them. Germline V gene data show CDR1 as SGHRS and CDR2 as YFSETQ. The CDR3 DNA reads TGCGCCAGCAGCGTGGGGCGGACAGTAGACAATGAGCAGTTCTTC. Amino acid sequence: CASSVGRTVDNEQFF.

The J gene is TRBJ2-3, the V gene TRBV5-6; 7 nucleotides align to TRBD2. From germline, CDR1 is SGHDT and CDR2 YYEEEE. V shed 3 bases, J shed 3 bases, and the junction held 10 bases outside the gene matches. The CDR3 spans 16 residues. CDR3 nucleotides: TGTGCCAGCAGCTCCGAAGCGGGGTTCGGAACAGATACGCAGTATTTT. This gives the protein CASSSEAGFGTDTQYF.

The gene calls are TRBV7-2 and TRBJ1-4; a possible D gene is TRBD1 (6 bases). The CDR3 runs 13 residues. The ends were cut back, 8 bases at V and 5 bases at J, with 12 bases in the middle. Germline V lookup: CDR1 SGHTA, CDR2 FQGNSA. CDR3 in DNA: TGTGCCAGCTCCGGACAGCCGAATGAAAAACTGTTTTTT. This encodes CASSGQPNEKLFF.

The gene calls are TRBV6-1 and TRBJ1-5, with D hard to call. Trimming cost V 2 bases and J 7 bases, with 15 bases left between them. The length of the CDR3 is 15 residues. Per the germline V gene, CDR1 is MNHNS and CDR2 is SASEGT. The CDR3 sequence: CASSESAASLQPQHF. The CDR3 DNA follows: TGTGCCAGCAGTGAATCGGCGGCGAGTTTACAGCCCCAGCATTTT.